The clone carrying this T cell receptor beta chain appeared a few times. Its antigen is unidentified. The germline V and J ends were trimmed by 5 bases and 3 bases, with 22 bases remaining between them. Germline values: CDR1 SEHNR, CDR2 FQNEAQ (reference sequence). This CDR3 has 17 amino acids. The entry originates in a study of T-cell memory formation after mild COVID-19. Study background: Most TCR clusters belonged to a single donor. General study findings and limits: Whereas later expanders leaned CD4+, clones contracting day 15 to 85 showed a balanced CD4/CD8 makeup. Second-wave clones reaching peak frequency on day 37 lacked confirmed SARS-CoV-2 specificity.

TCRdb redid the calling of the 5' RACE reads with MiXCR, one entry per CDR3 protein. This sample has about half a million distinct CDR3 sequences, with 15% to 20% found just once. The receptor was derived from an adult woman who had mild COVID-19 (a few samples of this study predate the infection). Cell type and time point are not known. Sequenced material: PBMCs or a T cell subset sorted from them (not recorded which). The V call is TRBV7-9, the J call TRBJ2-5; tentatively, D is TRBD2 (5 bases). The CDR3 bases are TGTGCCAGCAGCCCCCAAATAGGGAAAGGACTTAAAGAGACCCAGTACTTC. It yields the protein CASSPQIGKGLKETQYF. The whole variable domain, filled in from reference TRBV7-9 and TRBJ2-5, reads DTGVSQNPRHKITKRGQNVTFRCDPISEHNRLYWYRQTLGQGPEFLTYFQNEAQLEKSRLLSDRFSAERPKGSFSTLEIQRTEQGDSAMYLCASSPQIGKGLKETQYFGPGTRLLVL.